These 30 T cell receptor beta chains share one sample of origin, sequenced in a study of blood T cell repertoires in COVID-19. Clones were sequenced by immunoSEQ multiplex PCR, and TCRdb holds only the in-frame ones, with some missing. This sample yields tens of thousands of clones, of which about nine tenths are seen a single time; roughly 2% belongs to the top ten. Material: peripheral blood. Source of these receptors: a man under 40 with acute or convalescent COVID-19.

The rearrangement links TRBV7-9 to TRBJ1-1, with no clear D. Germline V gene sequence: CDR1 SEHNR, CDR2 FQNEAQ (reference sequence). The V and J ends lost 1 base and 0 bases respectively, with 9 bases between them. The CDR3 is 15 residues long. In DNA, the CDR3 is TGTGCCAGCAGCTTAGTATTTCCTCTGAACACTGAAGCTTTCTTT. It codes for CASSLVFPLNTEAFF.

V and J are TRBV25-1 and TRBJ1-6, with a weak D call TRBD1 (6 bases). V shed 3 bases and J shed 4 bases, with 10 bases lying between them. Germline values: CDR1 MGHDK, CDR2 SYGVNS. The CDR3 is made up of 15 amino acids. CDR3 residues: CASSDYRGYNSPLHF. The CDR3 DNA follows: TGTGCCAGCAGTGATTATAGGGGGTATAATTCACCCCTCCACTTT.

A remark on this clone: In the same sample, other DNA sequences code for this CDR3. The chain employs TRBV29-1 and TRBJ1-1; no clear D. CDR3 length: 13 residues. In germline, CDR1 is SQVTM, CDR2 ANQGSEA. Between the trimmed V and J ends, which lost 6 bases and 0 bases, there was a span of 11 bases. The CDR3 DNA sequence: TGCAGCGTCGAGCGGGAGTTGAACACTGAAGCTTTCTTT. Amino acids: CSVERELNTEAFF.

V is TRBV2 and J is TRBJ2-1; TRBD1 is a possible D gene (7 bases). Germline V CDR1 and CDR2: SNHLY, FYNNEI. V was pared by 3 bases and J by 7 bases, with 16 bases between. There are 15 residues in the CDR3. Written as DNA, the CDR3 is TGTGCCAGCAGTGATTCTTGGGCAGGGGGGAATGAGCAGTTCTTC. This encodes CASSDSWAGGNEQFF.

The chain is built from TRBV2 and TRBJ2-7; tentative D call: TRBD2 (6 bases). Trimming took 6 bases from V and 6 from J, leaving 12 bases between them. This CDR3 is 12 amino acids long. Germline V CDR1 and CDR2: SNHLY, FYNNEI. The CDR3 spells CASRLGGVEQYV. CDR3 coding DNA: TGTGCCAGCAGACTCGGAGGGGTCGAGCAGTACGTC.

J is TRBJ1-1 and V is TRBV7-8, with D possibly TRBD1 on 6 matching bases. The germline V gene has CDR1 SGHVS and CDR2 FQNEAQ. Trimming shortened V by 5 bases and J by 1 base, and 8 bases separated the two germline ends. This CDR3 is built from 13 residues. In DNA, the CDR3 is TGTGCCAGCAGCCAGGACAGGAACACTGAAGCTTTCTTT. Protein: CASSQDRNTEAFF.

This chain links TRBV19 with TRBJ2-2; 8 nucleotides agree with TRBD1. V dropped 6 bases and J dropped 4; count of bases not matched to a gene: 4. The CDR3 contains 14 residues. The germline gives CDR1 LNHDA, CDR2 SQIVND (reference sequence). CDR3 nucleotides: TGTGCCAGTAGGGACAGGGTGAGCACCGGGGAGCTGTTTTTT. Translating it yields CASRDRVSTGELFF.

The chain recombines TRBV6-5 with TRBJ1-6, with a weak D call TRBD1 (5 bases). V lost 6 bases and J lost 10, with 16 bases in between. Germline values: CDR1 MNHEY, CDR2 SVGAGI. The CDR3 covers 14 residues. The CDR3 sequence is CASRLRGGPSPLHF. The CDR3 region has the DNA TGTGCCAGCAGGTTACGGGGGGGACCGTCACCCCTCCACTTT.

The chain has TRBV2 and TRBJ2-7; D remains ambiguous. The CDR3 sequence is 14 residues long. Germline assignment: CDR1 SNHLY and CDR2 FYNNEI. The germline V and J ends were trimmed by 3 bases and 0 bases, with 9 bases remaining between them. CDR3 sequence reads: CASSDPSSSYEQYV. CDR3 bases: TGTGCCAGCAGTGACCCGTCGAGCTCCTACGAGCAGTACGTC.

The chain carries TRBV27 and TRBJ2-7; 8 bases match TRBD1. The junction had 7 bases not matched to a gene; V was cut back by 3 bases and J by 3 bases. This CDR3 has 15 residues. CDR1 and CDR2 from the germline V gene are MNHEY and SMNVEV (reference sequence). CDR3 DNA: TGTGCCAGCAGTTTGCTATTGGACAGGGTCTACGAGCAGTACTTC. Encoded protein: CASSLLLDRVYEQYF.

By share, this clone counts as medium-sized. The chain employs TRBV27 and TRBJ2-5, with D possibly TRBD2 on 6 matching bases. V was trimmed by 6 bases and J by 2 bases, leaving 13 bases between them. This CDR3 spans 14 amino acids. The germline gives CDR1 MNHEY, CDR2 SMNVEV (reference sequence). CDR3 in amino acids: CASSHRDLQETQYF. The CDR3 DNA reads as TGTGCCAGCAGCCACCGGGACTTACAAGAGACCCAGTACTTC.

This chain links TRBV15 with TRBJ2-7; 8 bases match TRBD2. Trimming removed 0 bases from V and 4 bases from J; junction bases left unmatched: 17. The CDR3 loop spans 19 amino acids. The germline CDR1 and CDR2 sequences are LNHNV and YYDKDF (reference sequence). For the CDR3, the DNA is TGTGCCACCAGCAGAGATGACGGGAGGGCCGGAAGTAGCCTTTACGAGCAGTACTTC. Its protein is CATSRDDGRAGSSLYEQYF. The entire variable domain, with the rest obtained from reference TRBV15 and TRBJ2-7, is as follows: DAMVIQNPRYQVTQFGKPVTLSCSQTLNHNVMYWYQQKSSQAPKLLFHYYDKDFNNEADTPDNFQSRRPNTSFCFLDIRSPGLGDTAMYLCATSRDDGRAGSSLYEQYFGPGTRLTVT.

The genes are TRBV3-1 (or the pseudogene TRBV3-2) and TRBJ2-2; the D gene is possibly TRBD1 (6 bases). With 1 base removed from V and 5 bases from J, the gap between germline ends came to 23 bases. This CDR3 comprises 19 residues. Germline V gives CDR1 LGHDT, CDR2 YNNKEL (reference sequence). The DNA of the CDR3 is TGTGCCAGCAGCCAAGTCGGTGGTTCGGCAGGGGTGGGAACCGGGGAGCTGTTTTTT. It specifies CASSQVGGSAGVGTGELFF.

The rearrangement links TRBV5-1 to TRBJ1-1, with TRBD1 matching 8 bases. Germline V CDR1 and CDR2: SGHRS, YFSETQ. Trimming removed 4 bases from V and 3 bases from J; junction bases left unmatched: 11. This CDR3 has 16 amino acids. CDR3 sequence (DNA): TGCGCCAGCAGCCCCACCAGGGGGCGTATCGACACTGAAGCTTTCTTT. Protein: CASSPTRGRIDTEAFF.

The V gene is TRBV7-8, the J gene TRBJ1-6; no reliable D call. CDR1 is SGHVS, CDR2 FQNEAQ, per germline. V was shortened by 1 base and J by 7 bases, with 5 bases between the two germline ends. This CDR3 has 13 residues. CDR3 coding DNA: TGTGCCAGCAGCTTAGGGGCCAATTCACCCCTCCACTTT. This codes for CASSLGANSPLHF. The variable domain in full, completed from reference TRBV7-8 and TRBJ1-6, reads GAGVSQSPRYKVAKRGQDVALRCDPISGHVSLFWYQQALGQGPEFLTYFQNEAQLDKSGLPSDRFFAERPEGSVSTLKIQRTQQEDSAVYLCASSLGANSPLHFGNGTRLTVT.

This chain uses TRBV6-6 with TRBJ2-5, with 7 bases aligning to TRBD2. V lost 6 bases to trimming and J lost 3 bases; unmatched junction nucleotides: 7. The CDR3 contains 14 residues. Germline CDR1 reads MNHNY; CDR2 reads SVGAGI (reference sequence). CDR3 nucleotides: TGTGCCAGCAGCCGCGCCCTAGCGGAAGAGACCCAGTACTTC. Its protein is CASSRALAEETQYF.

The V gene is TRBV2, the J gene TRBJ1-5; 10 bases are shared with TRBD1. Germline CDR1 and CDR2: SNHLY and FYNNEI. The CDR3 totals 15 residues. J gave up 7 bases and V 6 bases, and 9 bases lay outside the gene matches. DNA for the CDR3: TGTGCCAGCAGCCCTAGGGGACAGGGGTACCAGCCCCAGCATTTT. This translates into CASSPRGQGYQPQHF.

This chain links TRBV12-3 or TRBV12-4 with TRBJ2-1; no firm D call. Trimming stripped 8 bases from V and 6 bases from J, with 8 bases between. The CDR3 runs to 11 residues. The CDR3 protein is CASLLGNEQFF. In DNA, the CDR3 is TGTGCCAGCCTGCTAGGCAATGAGCAGTTCTTC.

The V and J genes are TRBV6-2 or TRBV6-3 and TRBJ2-1; 10 bases align to TRBD2. V gave up 3 bases and J gave up 9 bases; unmatched junction bases: 8. CDR1 is MNHEY and CDR2 is SVGEGT in the germline V gene. This CDR3 contains 15 residues. The CDR3 spells CASSYASGRAREQFF. In nucleotides, the CDR3 is TGTGCCAGCAGTTATGCCAGCGGGAGGGCCCGTGAGCAGTTCTTC.

CDR3: CASSPGQGGISNQPQHF. As DNA, the CDR3 is TGTGCCAGCTCACCCGGACAGGGGGGAATATCCAATCAGCCCCAGCATTTT. The chain couples TRBV18 to TRBJ1-5; 10 bases align to TRBD1. The V gene end was trimmed by 3 bases and the J gene end by 3 bases; junction bases not matched to a gene: 8. The CDR3 length is 17 residues. Germline V lookup: CDR1 KGHSH, CDR2 LQKENI.

The rearrangement links TRBV21-1 to TRBJ2-7; no DNA check was done on the table's D call, TRBD1. TRBV21-1 is marked as a pseudogene. The CDR3 is 15 residues long. CDR3 DNA: TGTGCCACAGAGAACAGGGGGCGTATATCCTACGAGCAGTACGTC. This gives the protein CATENRGRISYEQYV.

J is TRBJ1-2 and V is TRBV6-5, with 8 bases lining up with TRBD1. The CDR3 totals 14 residues. The ends lost 7 bases at V and 1 base at J; junction bases unmatched: 5. Germline CDR1 MNHEY, CDR2 SVGAGI. CDR3 in DNA: TGTGCCAGCAAAAATGACAGGGGTAACTATGGCTACACCTTC. It specifies CASKNDRGNYGYTF.

The chain uses TRBV11-2 and TRBJ2-1; 7 bases line up with TRBD1. The germline V gene encodes CDR1 SGHAT and CDR2 FQNNGV. V shed 2 bases, J shed 6 bases, and the junction held 4 bases outside the gene matches. The CDR3 extends over 14 amino acids. The CDR3 DNA is TGTGCCAGCAGCTTACAGGGACAGAGCAATGAGCAGTTCTTC. This gives the protein CASSLQGQSNEQFF. Combining the CDR3 with reference TRBV11-2 and TRBJ2-1 gives the whole variable domain EAGVAQSPRYKIIEKRQSVAFWCNPISGHATLYWYQQILGQGPKLLIQFQNNGVVDDSQLPKDRFSAERLKGVDSTLKIQPAKLEDSAVYLCASSLQGQSNEQFFGPGTRLTVL.

The genes are TRBV6-4 and TRBJ1-1; no reliable D call. Germline CDR1 is MRHNA and CDR2 is SNTAGT. The CDR3 consists of 14 residues. Trimming took 6 bases from V and 6 from J, leaving 17 bases between them. The CDR3 is CASRKSRAHSEAFF. CDR3 coding DNA: TGTGCCAGCAGAAAATCGCGGGCACATTCTGAAGCTTTCTTT.

V is TRBV5-8 and J is TRBJ1-5; the D gene is possibly TRBD1 (6 bases). Trimming cost V 3 bases and J 7 bases, with 11 bases left between them. The CDR3 sequence is 13 residues long. CDR1 is SGHTS, CDR2 YDEGEE, per germline. CDR3 region: CASSSQGFQPQHF. The DNA of the CDR3 is TGTGCCAGCAGCTCACAGGGTTTCCAGCCCCAGCATTTT.

The rearrangement links TRBV12-5 to TRBJ1-1; D gene unclear. Trimming pared 9 bases from V and 3 bases from J, leaving 17 bases between. This CDR3 has 14 residues. The germline V gene encodes CDR1 LGHNT and CDR2 FRNRAP. The CDR3 region has the DNA TGTGCTAGCACTGAGATGAGACTGGACACTGAAGCTTTCTTT. It encodes CASTEMRLDTEAFF. The full variable domain, completed using reference TRBV12-5 and TRBJ1-1, is DARVTQTPRHKVTEMGQEVTMRCQPILGHNTVFWYRQTMMQGLELLAYFRNRAPLDDSGMPKDRFSAEMPDATLATLKIQPSEPRDSAVYFCASTEMRLDTEAFFGQGTRLTVV.

The CDR3 DNA reads TGTGCCAGCACCGTCGACAGAGCACAAGAGACCCAGTACTTC. Translation: CASTVDRAQETQYF. The gene calls are TRBV7-8 and TRBJ2-5; D possibly corresponds to TRBD1 (5 bases). The CDR3 loop spans 14 amino acids. Germline V gene sequence: CDR1 SGHVS, CDR2 FQNEAQ. Trimming removed 7 bases from V and 2 bases from J, with 14 bases in between.

The J gene is TRBJ1-2, the V gene TRBV18; D not certain. V was pared by 3 bases and J by 7 bases, with 15 bases between. This CDR3 is built from 14 residues. In germline, CDR1 is KGHSH, CDR2 LQKENI. CDR3 residues: CASSPQEVLRGYTF. CDR3 coding DNA: TGTGCCAGCTCACCCCAGGAAGTTTTGCGTGGCTACACCTTC.

This clone was picked up a small number of times. The gene calls are TRBV24-1 and TRBJ1-2; weak D call: TRBD1 (6 bases). The CDR3 covers 15 residues. The ends were cut back, 3 bases at V and 5 bases at J, with 15 bases in the middle. From germline, CDR1 is KGHDR and CDR2 SFDVKD. CDR3 residues: CATSDGQNGRYGYTF. CDR3 sequence (DNA): TGTGCCACCAGTGATGGACAGAACGGACGGTATGGCTACACCTTC.

V and J are TRBV28 and TRBJ1-6; D is perhaps TRBD1 (6 bases). Trimming cost V 6 bases and J 8 bases, with 14 bases left between them. Germline values: CDR1 MDHEN, CDR2 SYDVKM. CDR3 size: 14 residues. CDR3 protein: CASRPDRSYSPLHF. CDR3 bases: TGTGCCAGCAGACCTGACAGGTCGTATTCACCCCTCCACTTT.